This T cell receptor beta chain was sequenced during a study of shared clonotypes between healthy human individuals. Overall study results and limits: The donor pool, a small one, limited the genetic and exposure-history diversity represented. The generation probabilities recorded for non-shared clonotypes fell below those of clonotypes shared by all four donors.

For this clone: The antigen is undetermined.

Using immunoSEQ multiplex PCR, the repertoire was profiled, and TCRdb retains in-frame clones only, with some absent. In the table there are over 850,000 clones, approximately 78% of which are singletons. Germline assignment: CDR1 PRHDT and CDR2 FYEKMQ (reference sequence). V was pared by 7 bases and J by 0 bases, with 9 bases between. The CDR3 is 14 amino acids. The study drew its donors from healthy HIV-negative adults without recent acute infections or vaccinations. The chain has TRBV13 and TRBJ1-4; a weak D match, TRBD1 (5 bases). The TCR was taken from a man in his late teens or twenties in good health. Some clones in this sample may be carry-over from other donors' samples. Sequences were obtained from memory CD4+ T cells from PBMCs. This sample's subset: CD45RA-negative fraction. The CDR3, as DNA: TGTGCCAGCACCTCAGGGTCAACTAATGAAAAACTGTTTTTT. It translates to CASTSGSTNEKLFF.